The text below deals with one TCR beta chain. TCRdb's copy holds only in-frame clones and misses some; the assay was immunoSEQ multiplex PCR. Found here are roughly 410,000 clones, approximately 87% of them singletons; the top ten hold about 2.1%. The data derive from a study of blood T cell repertoires in COVID-19. Study summary: T cells, B-cell-depleted T cells, or PBMCs supplied cDNA or gDNA.

Sequenced: peripheral blood. This clonotype originated in a woman aged 60-70 years with COVID-19, enrolled during active disease.

The chain's CDR3 is CASRMTGSGNTIYF. CDR3 nucleotides: TGCGCCAGCAGAATGACAGGGTCTGGAAACACCATATATTTT. V usage is TRBV10-2 and J usage is TRBJ1-3; 7 positions match TRBD1. The CDR3 totals 14 residues. The germline CDR1 and CDR2 sequences are WSHSY and SAAADI. V trimming: 6 bases; J trimming: 1 base; junction bases outside the gene matches: 3.